Following are 27 T cell receptor beta chains from one sample sequenced in a study of blood T cells in healthy people across ages. Together with a sample-barcoded 5' primer, a J-beta primer mix was included in a second PCR lasting roughly 6 to 12 cycles. TCRdb analysed the 5' RACE reads with MiXCR anew, one entry per CDR3 protein. The table includes about 800,000 distinct CDR3 sequences, 55% to 75% detected once. Source material: blood. Receptors were obtained from a man aged 25 to 45 in good health.

The rearrangement links TRBV6-5 to TRBJ2-5, with TRBD1 matching 7 bases. The CDR3 contains 19 residues. Trimming at V came to 4 bases and at J to 5 bases, leaving 22 bases not matched to a gene. Germline-derived CDR1 and CDR2 are MNHEY and SVGAGI. CDR3 in DNA: TGTGCCAGCAGTTCGCTCAGGCTTATGACAGACAGGGTTAGGGAGACCCAGTACTTC. Translation gives CASSSLRLMTDRVRETQYF.

This clonotype has just one count. The chain uses TRBV4-2 and TRBJ2-3; TRBD2 aligns across 10 bases. CDR3 length equals 18 residues. Losses at the gene ends were 0 bases for V and 8 bases for J; bases not matched to a gene: 14. Germline assignment: CDR1 LGHNA and CDR2 YNFKEQ. CDR3 sequence reads: CASSQDRPLSGRDLTQYF. CDR3 DNA sequence: TGTGCCAGCAGCCAAGATAGACCCTTGAGCGGGAGGGATCTTACGCAGTATTTT.

This chain connects TRBV4-2 to TRBJ2-1; 8 positions agree with TRBD1. With 5 bases clipped from V and 5 bases from J, the junction kept 5 bases outside the gene matches. Germline CDR1 reads LGHNA; CDR2 reads YNFKEQ. This CDR3 spans 14 amino acids. In DNA, the CDR3 is TGTGCCAGCAGCTCGACAGGGGCTGACAATGAGCAGTTCTTC. It is translated as CASSSTGADNEQFF.

This sequence joins TRBV28 and TRBJ2-4; 8 bases are shared with TRBD1. The J call is uncertain, as TRBJ2-7 better fits the DNA end. There are 15 residues in the CDR3. Per the germline V gene, CDR1 is MDHEN and CDR2 is SYDVKM. DNA for the CDR3: TGTGCCAGCAATCCTCAGGGGGCTAGTTCCTACGAGCAGTACTTC. Translated: CASNPQGASSYEQYF.

The chain recombines TRBV20-1 with TRBJ2-1, with D perhaps TRBD1 (5 bases). CDR1 and CDR2 (germline): DFQATT, SNEGSKA (reference sequence). The CDR3 covers 13 residues. The V end lost 6 bases, the J end lost 3 bases, and 12 bases lay between the germline ends. DNA for the CDR3: TGCAGTGCAAGGGGTCGGGTCTACAATGAGCAGTTCTTC. Amino acid sequence: CSARGRVYNEQFF.

This clonotype was recorded a few times. The chain combines TRBV27 with TRBJ1-2; D is unresolved. Per germline, CDR1 MNHEY and CDR2 SMNVEV (reference sequence). The V end lost 5 bases, the J end lost 5 bases, and 9 bases lay between the germline ends. The CDR3 sequence is 12 residues long. CDR3 residues: CASSPTNYGYTF. In DNA, the CDR3 is TGTGCCAGCAGTCCCACGAATTATGGCTACACCTTC.

This clonotype was seen a handful of times. The chain is built from TRBV12-3 or TRBV12-4 and TRBJ2-5; 10 bases fit TRBD2. The trim removed 7 bases at V and 4 bases at J, leaving 9 bases unmatched. The CDR3 extends over 15 amino acids. The CDR3 bases are TGTGCCAGCACCGAAGCGGGAGGGCCGGGAGAGACCCAGTACTTC. Its protein is CASTEAGGPGETQYF.

Remarks on this clonotype: A read error may be the cause here, since a much bigger clone is one base away. The chain is built from TRBV5-1 and TRBJ2-2, with no clear D. CDR1 and CDR2 from the germline V gene are SGHRS and YFSETQ. Trimming cost V 0 bases and J 1 base, with 7 bases left between them. The CDR3 spans 15 residues. For the CDR3, the DNA is TGCGCCAGCAGCTTGGGCGGTCGGAACACCGGGGAGCTGTTTTTT. Translation: CASSLGGRNTGELFF.

V and J are TRBV7-2 and TRBJ2-3, with TRBD2 identical over 9 bases. The V gene's germline CDR1 is SGHTA and CDR2 FQGNSA. Unmatched junction bases numbered 2, after V lost 1 base and J lost 3 bases. The CDR3 loop spans 15 amino acids. The CDR3 sequence is CASSLVRGGTDTQYF. CDR3 nucleotide sequence: TGTGCCAGCAGCTTAGTGCGGGGGGGAACAGATACGCAGTATTTT.

The chain carries TRBV6-1 and TRBJ2-2; possible D gene TRBD1, 5 bases. Trimming shortened V by 7 bases and J by 4 bases, and 13 bases separated the two germline ends. The CDR3 has 14 residues. Germline loops: CDR1 MNHNS, CDR2 SASEGT. This CDR3 reads CASTRQGSTGELFF. In nucleotides, the CDR3 is TGTGCCAGCACCCGTCAGGGTAGCACCGGGGAGCTGTTTTTT.

The CDR3 protein is CASSRQEKLFF. The DNA for the CDR3 is TGTGCCAGCAGTCGACAAGAAAAACTGTTTTTT. The V and J genes are TRBV3-1 and TRBJ1-4; no firm D call. The germline V gene has CDR1 LGHDT and CDR2 YNNKEL (reference sequence). Trimming removed 6 bases from V and 8 bases from J, with 7 bases in between. CDR3 length equals 11 residues.

This clonotype appeared a few times. This chain uses TRBV20-1 with TRBJ1-5; D is possibly TRBD1 (5 bases). Trimming took off 4 bases at V and 4 bases at J, with 26 bases between the two ends. Germline CDR1 is DFQATT and CDR2 is SNEGSKA (reference sequence). This CDR3 is 18 amino acids long. The CDR3 sequence: CSANVPTAARGQNQPQHF. Written as DNA, the CDR3 is TGCAGTGCTAACGTTCCGACGGCAGCGAGGGGTCAAAATCAGCCCCAGCATTTT.

V is TRBV20-1 and J is TRBJ2-5; no clear D. Per the germline V gene, CDR1 is DFQATT and CDR2 is SNEGSKA (reference sequence). The CDR3 runs 13 residues. Trimming took 3 bases from V and 5 from J, leaving 13 bases between them. The CDR3 sequence is CSASPPSRETQYF. DNA for the CDR3: TGCAGTGCTAGTCCCCCCTCGAGGGAGACCCAGTACTTC.

This clonotype was detected only a few times. The chain joins TRBV6-5 to TRBJ2-1, with D possibly matching TRBD2 (5 bases). The CDR3 is 15 amino acids. CDR1 is MNHEY and CDR2 is SVGAGI in the germline V gene. The V and J ends lost 6 bases and 4 bases respectively, with 16 bases between them. In nucleotides, the CDR3 is TGTGCCAGCAGCTTATCTACGGACTTGTACAATGAGCAGTTCTTC. The encoded protein is CASSLSTDLYNEQFF.

This clonotype has more than one count but fewer than ten. The V and J genes are TRBV29-1 and TRBJ2-1; 9 bases are a match to TRBD2. The V and J ends lost 3 bases and 9 bases, in that order; junction bases with no gene match: 9. CDR3 length: 14 residues. From germline, CDR1 is SQVTM and CDR2 ANQGSEA. The CDR3 spells CSVERGGIGGEQFF. The CDR3 region has the DNA TGCAGCGTTGAGCGGGGGGGCATCGGGGGTGAGCAGTTCTTC.

This chain links TRBV6-1 with TRBJ2-7; D is perhaps TRBD1 (6 bases). Trimming took off 7 bases at V and 0 bases at J, with 13 bases between the two ends. The CDR3 consists of 14 residues. Germline lookup yields CDR1 MNHNS and CDR2 SASEGT. The CDR3 loop is CASIGQGISYEQYF. CDR3 sequence (DNA): TGTGCCAGCATCGGGCAGGGGATCTCCTACGAGCAGTACTTC.

This clonotype was counted a few times. The chain has TRBV6-2 or TRBV6-3 and TRBJ2-7, with D perhaps matching TRBD2 (6 bases). The germline CDR1 and CDR2 sequences are MNHEY and SVGEGT. With 6 bases removed from V and 4 bases from J, the gap between germline ends came to 16 bases. The CDR3 spans 14 residues. The CDR3 loop is CASSQQTGLYEQYF. The DNA for the CDR3 is TGTGCCAGCAGCCAACAAACCGGACTATACGAGCAGTACTTC.

V is TRBV2 and J is TRBJ2-3; the match to TRBD2 covers 9 bases. Per germline, CDR1 SNHLY and CDR2 FYNNEI. CDR3 length equals 14 residues. J was trimmed by 4 bases and V by 7 bases; bases with no gene match: 6. This CDR3 reads CASKAGGVPDTQYF. The CDR3 DNA is TGTGCCAGCAAAGCGGGGGGCGTCCCAGATACGCAGTATTTT.

The J gene is TRBJ2-3, the V gene TRBV6-5; perhaps TRBD2 as D (5 bases). This CDR3 spans 15 amino acids. The germline gives CDR1 MNHEY, CDR2 SVGAGI. Trimming pared 6 bases from V and 0 bases from J, leaving 13 bases between. This chain's CDR3 is CASRGGRTSTDTQYF. CDR3 bases: TGTGCCAGCAGGGGCGGACGGACTAGCACAGATACGCAGTATTTT.

The genes are TRBV9 and TRBJ2-1; TRBD2 matches 8 bases. Gene TRBJ2-7 matches the end of the DNA better, so the J call may be wrong. Germline V gene sequence: CDR1 SGDLS, CDR2 YYNGEE. This CDR3 has 16 residues. CDR3 sequence reads: CASSVGAGAAYNEQYF. CDR3 nucleotide sequence: TGTGCCAGCAGCGTAGGAGCGGGAGCGGCCTACAATGAGCAGTACTTC.

The J gene is TRBJ2-3, the V gene TRBV29-1; tentatively, D is TRBD2 (6 bases). Per the germline V gene, CDR1 is SQVTM and CDR2 is ANQGSEA. The length of the CDR3 is 14 residues. V was pared by 7 bases and J by 2 bases, with 16 bases between. CDR3 region: CSATKGLTTDTQYF. The CDR3 DNA sequence: TGCAGCGCCACCAAGGGACTTACCACAGATACGCAGTATTTT.

A few counts support this clonotype. This rearrangement joins TRBV18 to TRBJ1-5, with a weak D call TRBD1 (6 bases). The CDR3 length is 13 residues. CDR1 is KGHSH, CDR2 LQKENI, per germline. The V end lost 6 bases, the J end lost 4 bases, and 10 bases lay between the germline ends. This chain's CDR3 is CASSGQFNQPQHF. As DNA, the CDR3 is TGTGCCAGCTCCGGACAGTTTAATCAGCCCCAGCATTTT.

This clonotype was seen only a few times. The V gene is TRBV20-1, the J gene TRBJ2-7; no definite D call. Germline V CDR1 and CDR2: DFQATT, SNEGSKA (reference sequence). Trimming cost V 0 bases and J 4 bases, with 16 bases left between them. The CDR3 sequence is 15 residues long. The CDR3 region is CSARDLGKLEYEQYF. The CDR3 DNA follows: TGCAGTGCTAGAGATCTTGGCAAACTCGAATACGAGCAGTACTTC.

This clonotype was found a few times. This chain links TRBV2 with TRBJ2-7; D is perhaps TRBD2 (6 bases). Deletions cut 7 bases from V and 6 bases from J, with 10 bases between. The CDR3 loop spans 11 amino acids. Germline CDR1 is SNHLY and CDR2 is FYNNEI. The CDR3 DNA reads as TGTGCCAGCATGGGGGGTCTCGAGCAGTACTTC. Translating it yields CASMGGLEQYF.

This sequence joins TRBV20-1 and TRBJ2-3; D uncertain. The CDR3 totals 12 residues. Germline V gene sequence: CDR1 DFQATT, CDR2 SNEGSKA (reference sequence). V was clipped by 7 bases and J by 0 bases, with 8 bases between them. As DNA, the CDR3 is TGCAGTGATCGTGAAAGCACAGATACGCAGTATTTT. Amino acid sequence: CSDRESTDTQYF.

The rearrangement links TRBV20-1 to TRBJ2-3; no clear D. Germline loops: CDR1 DFQATT, CDR2 SNEGSKA (reference sequence). Trimming pared 6 bases from V and 4 bases from J, leaving 14 bases between. The CDR3 totals 13 residues. In nucleotides, the CDR3 is TGCAGTGCACAGAGCGAGGCGTCAGATACGCAGTATTTT. Protein: CSAQSEASDTQYF.

The V gene is TRBV6-5, the J gene TRBJ2-6; D may be TRBD1 or TRBD2 (5 bases each). With 6 bases removed from V and 3 bases from J, the gap between germline ends came to 6 bases. The germline gives CDR1 MNHEY, CDR2 SVGAGI. The CDR3 runs to 13 residues. The DNA of the CDR3 is TGTGCCAGCAGGAGGGGTGGGGCCAACGTCCTGACTTTC. Its translation is CASRRGGANVLTF.